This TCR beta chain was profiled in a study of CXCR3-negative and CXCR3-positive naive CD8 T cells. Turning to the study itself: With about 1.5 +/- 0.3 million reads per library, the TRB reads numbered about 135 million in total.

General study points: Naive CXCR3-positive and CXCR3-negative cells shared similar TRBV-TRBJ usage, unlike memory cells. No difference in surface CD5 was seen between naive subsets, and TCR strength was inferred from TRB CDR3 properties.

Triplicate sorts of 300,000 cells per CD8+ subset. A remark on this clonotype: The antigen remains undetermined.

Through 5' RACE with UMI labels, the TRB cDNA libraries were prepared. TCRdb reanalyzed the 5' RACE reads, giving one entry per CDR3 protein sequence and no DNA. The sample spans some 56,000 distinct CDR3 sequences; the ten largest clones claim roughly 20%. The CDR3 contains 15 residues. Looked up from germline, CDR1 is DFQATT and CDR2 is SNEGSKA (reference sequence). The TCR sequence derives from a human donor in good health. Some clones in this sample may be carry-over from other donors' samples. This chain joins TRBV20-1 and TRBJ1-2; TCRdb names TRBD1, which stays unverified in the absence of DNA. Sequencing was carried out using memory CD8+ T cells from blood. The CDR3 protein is CSARDANKGDYGYTF.